This TCR beta chain was documented in a study of blood T cell repertoires in COVID-19. Study overall: Samples taken during acute and convalescent COVID-19 were collected in the United States, Italy and Spain. Sources were T cells, B-cell-depleted T cells, or PBMCs; the material itself was cDNA or gDNA.

Seattle's enrolled individuals joined amid active infection and were then monitored longitudinally. CDR1 LNHDA and CDR2 SQIVND come from the germline V gene (reference sequence). There are 15 residues in the CDR3. V was shortened by 4 bases and J by 8 bases, with 18 bases between the two germline ends. Source study methods: Scientists estimated how many nucleated cells there were by amplifying reference gene primers. Only in-frame clones appear in the TCRdb table, and some are missing; sequencing was by immunoSEQ multiplex PCR. That table supplies the V and J calls and clone size; D and trimming were determined from the DNA. The sample yields some 370,000 clones, approximately 89% seen once.

The gene calls are TRBV19 and TRBJ2-4, with a possible D match to TRBD1 (6 bases). The specimen was peripheral blood. The TCR sequence derives from a woman aged 25 to 39 with COVID-19, enrolled during active disease. CDR3 residues: CASSTTGRYGDIQYF. CDR3 sequence (DNA): TGTGCCAGTAGTACAACAGGGCGTTACGGGGACATTCAGTACTTC.